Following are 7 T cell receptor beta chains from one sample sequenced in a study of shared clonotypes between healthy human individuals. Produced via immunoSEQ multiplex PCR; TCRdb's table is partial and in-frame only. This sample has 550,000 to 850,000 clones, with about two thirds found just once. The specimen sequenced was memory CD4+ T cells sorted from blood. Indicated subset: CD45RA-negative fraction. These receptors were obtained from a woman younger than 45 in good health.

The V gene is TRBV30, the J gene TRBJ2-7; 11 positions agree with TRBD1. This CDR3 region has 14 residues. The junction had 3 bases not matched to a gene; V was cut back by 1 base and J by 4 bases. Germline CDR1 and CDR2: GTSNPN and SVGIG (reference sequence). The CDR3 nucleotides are TGTGCCTGGAGTGGGACAGGGGGCATTTACGAGCAGTACTTC. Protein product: CAWSGTGGIYEQYF.

CDR3: CASSSVAEAFF. Written as DNA, the CDR3 is TGTGCCAGCAGCTCAGTAGCTGAAGCTTTCTTT. This rearrangement joins TRBV5-4 to TRBJ1-1; D ambiguous. Trimming cost V 3 bases and J 6 bases, with 6 bases left between them. This CDR3 has 11 residues. Per germline, CDR1 SGHNT and CDR2 YYREEE (reference sequence).

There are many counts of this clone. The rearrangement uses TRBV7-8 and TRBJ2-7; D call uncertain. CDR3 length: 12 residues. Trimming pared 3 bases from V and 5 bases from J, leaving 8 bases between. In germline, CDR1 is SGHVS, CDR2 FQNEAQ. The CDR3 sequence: CASSFLFHEQYF. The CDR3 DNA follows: TGTGCCAGCAGCTTTCTCTTCCACGAGCAGTACTTC.

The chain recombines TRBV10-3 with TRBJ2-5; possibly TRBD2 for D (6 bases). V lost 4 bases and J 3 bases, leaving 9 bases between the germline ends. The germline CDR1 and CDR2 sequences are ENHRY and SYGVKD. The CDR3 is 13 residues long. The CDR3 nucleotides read TGTGCCATCAGTGGGACGGGAGAAGAGACCCAGTACTTC. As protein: CAISGTGEETQYF.

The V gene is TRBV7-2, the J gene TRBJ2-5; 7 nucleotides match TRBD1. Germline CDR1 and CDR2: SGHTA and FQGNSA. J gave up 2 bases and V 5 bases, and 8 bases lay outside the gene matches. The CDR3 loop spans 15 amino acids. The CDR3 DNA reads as TGTGCCAGCAGCCAAGGACAGGCTCGTCAAGAGACCCAGTACTTC. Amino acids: CASSQGQARQETQYF.

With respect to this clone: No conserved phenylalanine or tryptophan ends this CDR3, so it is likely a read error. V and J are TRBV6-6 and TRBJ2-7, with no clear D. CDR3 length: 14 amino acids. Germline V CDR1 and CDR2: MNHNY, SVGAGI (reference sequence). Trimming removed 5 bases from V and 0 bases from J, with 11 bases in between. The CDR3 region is CASSTTLSSYEQYL. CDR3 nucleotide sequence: TGTGCCAGCAGTACTACCCTCAGCTCCTACGAGCAGTACCTC.

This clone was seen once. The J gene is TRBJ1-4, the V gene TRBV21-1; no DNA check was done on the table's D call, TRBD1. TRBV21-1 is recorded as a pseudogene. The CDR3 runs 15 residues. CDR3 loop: CASVTGGVTNEKLFF. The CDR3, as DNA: TGTGCCAGCGTTACAGGGGGCGTCACTAATGAAAAACTGTTTTTT.